Presented here are 8 T cell receptor beta chains from one specimen sequenced in a study of vaccination effects on CD4 cells after COVID-19. Sequencing was performed with immunoSEQ multiplex PCR; in TCRdb, only in-frame clones are kept and a portion is missing. The sample holds fewer than 75,000 clones, over 60% seen once. For these TCRs, the target antigens are not known. Following 10 days of culture, CD4+ T cells were isolated. The specimen comprised CD4+ T cells from PBMCs cultured without peptide, sampled before COVID-19 vaccination. These receptors all stem from a human donor who received a COVID-19 vaccine.

The chain is built from TRBV4-2 and TRBJ2-7, with TRBD1 matching over 7 bases. The CDR3 runs 11 residues. Germline-derived CDR1 and CDR2 are LGHNA and YNFKEQ. Here the CDR3 reads CASSHEDRQGV. The CDR3 DNA reads TGTGCCAGCAGCCACGAGGACCGACAGGGCGTC.

The chain employs TRBV25-1 and TRBJ2-3; D gene ambiguous. Germline loops: CDR1 MGHDK, CDR2 SYGVNS. V lost 8 bases and J 2 bases, leaving 14 bases between the germline ends. This CDR3 region has 14 residues. In DNA, the CDR3 is TGTGCCAGCGGATCTTACTTTAACACAGATACGCAGTATTTT. Translation gives CASGSYFNTDTQYF.

The chain is built from TRBV12-3 or TRBV12-4 and TRBJ1-1; D unresolved. Trimming took off 6 bases at V and 1 base at J, with 9 bases between the two ends. The CDR3 length is 13 residues. CDR3 DNA sequence: TGTGCCAGCAGCCAAACTCAGAACACTGAAGCTTTCTTT. Its protein is CASSQTQNTEAFF.

The chain combines TRBV5-1 with TRBJ2-5; 13 positions match TRBD2. Germline assignment: CDR1 SGHRS and CDR2 YFSETQ. The CDR3 is made up of 20 amino acids. Trimming cost V 0 bases and J 2 bases; bases outside gene matches: 13. The CDR3 is CASSLASALELAGGQETQYF. CDR3 coding DNA: TGCGCCAGCAGCTTGGCCTCTGCCCTCGAACTAGCGGGGGGGCAAGAGACCCAGTACTTC.

This clone came up a few times. The V call is TRBV5-4, the J call TRBJ1-2; a possible D gene is TRBD1 (5 bases). The CDR3 totals 13 residues. Germline V CDR1 and CDR2: SGHNT, YYREEE (reference sequence). Trimming took off 0 bases at V and 5 bases at J, with 8 bases between the two ends. Written as DNA, the CDR3 is TGTGCCAGCAGCTTGGGACAGCAATATGGCTACACCTTC. Its translation is CASSLGQQYGYTF.

V is TRBV18 and J is TRBJ2-7, with TRBD1 matching 11 bases. The CDR3 consists of 15 residues. The ends lost 3 bases at V and 4 bases at J; junction bases unmatched: 5. Germline CDR1 and CDR2: KGHSH and LQKENI. The CDR3, as DNA: TGTGCCAGCTCACCTGGACAGGGGGCCGCTTACGAGCAGTACGTC. Protein sequence: CASSPGQGAAYEQYV.

The chain uses TRBV7-2 and TRBJ1-1; 7 positions agree with TRBD1. V was clipped by 4 bases and J by 1 base; unmatched bases: 6. This CDR3 is 15 amino acids long. Germline values: CDR1 SGHTA, CDR2 FQGNSA. The CDR3 spells CASSSQGGSNTEAFF. The DNA of the CDR3 is TGTGCCAGCAGCTCCCAGGGGGGGTCGAACACTGAAGCTTTCTTT.

The genes are TRBV2 and TRBJ2-5; no definite D call. The CDR3 length is 12 residues. Germline V gives CDR1 SNHLY, CDR2 FYNNEI. Trimming removed 2 bases from V and 2 bases from J, with 3 bases in between. The chain's CDR3 is CASSEQQETQYF. DNA of the CDR3: TGTGCCAGCAGTGAACAGCAAGAGACCCAGTACTTC.